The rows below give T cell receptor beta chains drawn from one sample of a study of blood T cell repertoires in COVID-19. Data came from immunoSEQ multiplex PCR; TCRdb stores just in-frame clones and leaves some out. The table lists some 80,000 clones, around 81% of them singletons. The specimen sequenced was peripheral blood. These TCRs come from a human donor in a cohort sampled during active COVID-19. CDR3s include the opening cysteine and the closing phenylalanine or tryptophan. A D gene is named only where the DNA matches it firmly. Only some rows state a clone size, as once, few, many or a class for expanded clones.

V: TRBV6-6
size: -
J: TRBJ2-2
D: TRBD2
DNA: TGTGCCAGCAGTTGGGTTGGGGGGGAATCCGGGGAGCTGTTTTTT
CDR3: CASSWVGGESGELFF

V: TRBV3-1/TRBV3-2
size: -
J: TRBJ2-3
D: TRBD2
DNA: TGTGCCAGCAGCCAAGATGGAGCGGGAGGTGGCACAGATACGCAGTATTTT
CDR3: CASSQDGAGGGTDTQYF

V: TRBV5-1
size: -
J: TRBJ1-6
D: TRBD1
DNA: TGCGCCAGCAGCTTGCGCCAACAGGGGGATTCACCCCTCCACTTT
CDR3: CASSLRQQGDSPLHF

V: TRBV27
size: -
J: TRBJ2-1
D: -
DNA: TGTGCCAGCACGGGTTACTACAATGAGCAGTTCTTC
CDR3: CASTGYYNEQFF

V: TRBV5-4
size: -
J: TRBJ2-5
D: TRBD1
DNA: TGTGCCAGCAGCTTGGATAGCAGGGGGCAGGAGACCCAGTACTTC
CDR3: CASSLDSRGQETQYF

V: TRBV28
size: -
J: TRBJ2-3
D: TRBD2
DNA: TGTGCCAGCAGTCTAGCCGGGACTAGCGGGAGAGATACGCAGTATTTT
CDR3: CASSLAGTSGRDTQYF

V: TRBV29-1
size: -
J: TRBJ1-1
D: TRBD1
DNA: TGCAGCGTTATGACAGGGGTCACTGAAGCTTTCTTT
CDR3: CSVMTGVTEAFF

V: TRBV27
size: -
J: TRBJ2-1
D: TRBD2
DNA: TGTGCCAGCAGTTCTCTAGCGGGAGGGTACAATGAGCAGTTCTTC
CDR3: CASSSLAGGYNEQFF

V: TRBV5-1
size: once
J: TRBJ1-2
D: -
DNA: TGCGCCAGCAGCCAATTGCAGGGGTGGAATGGCTACACCTTC
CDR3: CASSQLQGWNGYTF

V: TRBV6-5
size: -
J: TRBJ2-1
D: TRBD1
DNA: TGTGCCAGCAGTTCCTCACTCGGGACAGGGGCCTATGAGCAGTTCTTC
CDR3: CASSSSLGTGAYEQFF

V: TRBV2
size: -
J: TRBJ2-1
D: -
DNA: TGTGCCAGCAGTGGCGGGCTGCCCTCTCTCAATGAGCAGTTCTTC
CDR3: CASSGGLPSLNEQFF

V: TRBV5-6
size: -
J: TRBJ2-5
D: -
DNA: TGTGCCAGCAGCTCCTACAGGGTAACTGGGCAAGAGACCCAGTACTTC
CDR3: CASSSYRVTGQETQYF

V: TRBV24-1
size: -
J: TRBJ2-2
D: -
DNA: TGTGCCACCAGTGCCCATAGCGGAAACACCGGGGAGCTGTTTTTT
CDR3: CATSAHSGNTGELFF

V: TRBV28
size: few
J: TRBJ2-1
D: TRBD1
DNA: TGTGCCAGCAGTTCCGGGACAGGGTTCTACAATGAGCAGTTCTTC
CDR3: CASSSGTGFYNEQFF

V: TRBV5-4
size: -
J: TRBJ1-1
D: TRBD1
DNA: TGTGCCAGCAGCCCCTGGACAGGGCCGAGCACTGAAGCTTTCTTT
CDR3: CASSPWTGPSTEAFF

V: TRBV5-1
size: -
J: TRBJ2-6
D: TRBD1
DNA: TGCGCCAGCAGCCAGGGACAGTCATTCAGCTCTGGGGCCAACGTCCTGACTTTC
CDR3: CASSQGQSFSSGANVLTF

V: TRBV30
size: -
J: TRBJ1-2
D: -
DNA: TGTGCCTGGAGTGTGGATGGGAGCTATGGCTACACCTTC
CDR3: CAWSVDGSYGYTF

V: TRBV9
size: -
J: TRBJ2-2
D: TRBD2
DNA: TGTGCCAGCAGCGTAGACGGGGGAGGGTACACCGGGGAGCTGTTTTTT
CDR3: CASSVDGGGYTGELFF

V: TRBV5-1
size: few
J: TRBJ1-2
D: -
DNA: TGCGCCAGCAGCTCCCAGGGTCCCCTTAACTATGGCTACACCTTC
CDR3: CASSSQGPLNYGYTF

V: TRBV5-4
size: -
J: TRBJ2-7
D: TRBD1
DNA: TGTGCCAGCAGCAGGACAGGGGTCCCCTACGAGCAGTACTTC
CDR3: CASSRTGVPYEQYF

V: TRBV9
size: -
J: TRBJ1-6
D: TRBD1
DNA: TGTGCCAGCAGCGTAGGAGGTGAGACAGGGCGATCACCCCTCCACTTT
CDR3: CASSVGGETGRSPLHF

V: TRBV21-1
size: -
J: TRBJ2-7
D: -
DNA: TGTGCCAGCAGCAAAAGACAGTGGGGGGGGGAGCAGTACTTC
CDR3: CASSKRQWGGEQYF

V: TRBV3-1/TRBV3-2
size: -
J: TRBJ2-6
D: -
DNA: TGTGCCAGCAGCCAGGCCGGAGGCAGGCGCTCTGGGGCCAACGTCCTGACTTTC
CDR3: CASSQAGGRRSGANVLTF